This T cell receptor beta chain was identified in a study of cytomegalovirus exposure and HLA in healthy donors. Primers: 60 Vbeta forward and 13 Jbeta reverse. The data were produced by immunoSEQ multiplex PCR, yet TCRdb's version contains in-frame clones alone and is incomplete. The repertoire holds more than 150,000 clones, with more than 75% as singletons. This clone has only one observation. Its antigen is unidentified. Every donor was a healthy person donating bone marrow. While unrecorded immune exposures were likely, the donors were nominally healthy when sampled. The V and J ends lost 0 bases and 2 bases respectively, with 6 bases between them. Looked up from germline, CDR1 is LGHNA and CDR2 is YNFKEQ. The CDR3 runs 14 residues. Study results and limitations: Exclusion as indistinguishable affected some V segments, including TRBV6-2 and TRBV6-3. Follow-up analysis later connected one missense variant in DCLRE1C with trimming of TCR beta V- and J-genes.

Sequencing was carried out using PBMCs. This sequence originates from a girl under three years old in good health and CMV-seronegative. The rearrangement links TRBV4-2 to TRBJ2-3, with unresolved D. In nucleotides, the CDR3 is TGTGCCAGCAGCCAAGATTATCCCACAGATACGCAGTATTTT. Amino acid sequence: CASSQDYPTDTQYF.